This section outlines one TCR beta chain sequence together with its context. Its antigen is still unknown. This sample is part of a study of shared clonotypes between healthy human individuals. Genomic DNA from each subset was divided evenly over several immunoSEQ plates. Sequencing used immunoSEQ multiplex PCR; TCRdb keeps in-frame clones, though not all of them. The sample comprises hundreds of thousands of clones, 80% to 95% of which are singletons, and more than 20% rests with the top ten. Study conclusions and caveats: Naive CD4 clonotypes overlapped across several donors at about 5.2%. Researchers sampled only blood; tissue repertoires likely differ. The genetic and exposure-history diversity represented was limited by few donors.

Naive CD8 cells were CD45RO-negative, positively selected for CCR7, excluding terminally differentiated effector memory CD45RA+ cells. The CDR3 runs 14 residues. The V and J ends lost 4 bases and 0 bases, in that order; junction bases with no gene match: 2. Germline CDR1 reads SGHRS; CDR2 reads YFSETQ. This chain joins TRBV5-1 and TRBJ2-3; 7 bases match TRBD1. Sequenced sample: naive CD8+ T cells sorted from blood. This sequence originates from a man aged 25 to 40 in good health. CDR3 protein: CASSLDRSTDTQYF. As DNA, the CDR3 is TGCGCCAGCAGCCTGGACAGGAGCACAGATACGCAGTATTTT.